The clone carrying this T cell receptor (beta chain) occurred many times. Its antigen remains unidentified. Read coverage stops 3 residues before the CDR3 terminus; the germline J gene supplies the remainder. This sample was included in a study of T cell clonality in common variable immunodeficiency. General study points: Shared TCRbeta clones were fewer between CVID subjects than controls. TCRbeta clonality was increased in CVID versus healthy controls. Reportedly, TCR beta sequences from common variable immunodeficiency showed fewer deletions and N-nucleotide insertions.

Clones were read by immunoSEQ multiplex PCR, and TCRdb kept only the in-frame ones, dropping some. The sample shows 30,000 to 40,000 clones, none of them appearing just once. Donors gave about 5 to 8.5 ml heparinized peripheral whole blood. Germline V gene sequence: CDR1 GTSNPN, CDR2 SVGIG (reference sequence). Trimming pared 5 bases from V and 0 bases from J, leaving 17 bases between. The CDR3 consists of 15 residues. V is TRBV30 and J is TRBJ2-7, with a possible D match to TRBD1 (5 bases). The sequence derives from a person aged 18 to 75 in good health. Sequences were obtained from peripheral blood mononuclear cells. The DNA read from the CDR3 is TGTGCCTGGTGGGCGCCCGACAGACCCTCCTACGAG. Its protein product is CAWWAPDRPSYE. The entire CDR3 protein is CAWWAPDRPSYEQYF.